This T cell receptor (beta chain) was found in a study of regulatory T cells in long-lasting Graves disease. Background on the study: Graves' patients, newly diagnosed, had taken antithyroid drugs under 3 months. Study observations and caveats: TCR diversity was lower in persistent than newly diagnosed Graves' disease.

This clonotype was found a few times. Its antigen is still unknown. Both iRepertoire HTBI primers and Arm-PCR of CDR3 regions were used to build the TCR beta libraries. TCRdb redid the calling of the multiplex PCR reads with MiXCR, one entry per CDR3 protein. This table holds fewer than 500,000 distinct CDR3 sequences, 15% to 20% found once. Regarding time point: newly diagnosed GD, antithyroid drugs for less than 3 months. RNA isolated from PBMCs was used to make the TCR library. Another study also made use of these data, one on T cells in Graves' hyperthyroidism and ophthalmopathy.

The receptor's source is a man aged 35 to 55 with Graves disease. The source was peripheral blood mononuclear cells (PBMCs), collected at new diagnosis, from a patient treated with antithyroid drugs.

CDR3 protein: CASSLSRFMNTEAFF. The DNA for the CDR3 is TGTGCCAGCAGTTTATCGAGGTTCATGAACACTGAAGCTTTCTTT. The genes are TRBV27 and TRBJ1-1; D gene uncertain. Trimming took 0 bases from V and 0 from J, leaving 8 bases between them. CDR3 length: 15 residues. In germline, CDR1 is MNHEY, CDR2 SMNVEV (reference sequence).